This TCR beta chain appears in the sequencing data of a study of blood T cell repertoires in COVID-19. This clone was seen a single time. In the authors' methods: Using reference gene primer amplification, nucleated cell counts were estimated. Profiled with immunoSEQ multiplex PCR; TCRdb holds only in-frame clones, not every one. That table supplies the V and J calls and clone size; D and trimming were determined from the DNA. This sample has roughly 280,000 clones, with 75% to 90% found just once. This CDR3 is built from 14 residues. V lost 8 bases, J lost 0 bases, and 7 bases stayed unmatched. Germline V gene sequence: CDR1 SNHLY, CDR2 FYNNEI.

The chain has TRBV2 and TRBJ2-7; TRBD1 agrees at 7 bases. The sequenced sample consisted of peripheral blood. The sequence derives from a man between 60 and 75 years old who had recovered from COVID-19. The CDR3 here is CASVNRGPSYEQYF. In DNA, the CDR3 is TGTGCCAGCGTAAACAGGGGCCCCTCCTACGAGCAGTACTTC.